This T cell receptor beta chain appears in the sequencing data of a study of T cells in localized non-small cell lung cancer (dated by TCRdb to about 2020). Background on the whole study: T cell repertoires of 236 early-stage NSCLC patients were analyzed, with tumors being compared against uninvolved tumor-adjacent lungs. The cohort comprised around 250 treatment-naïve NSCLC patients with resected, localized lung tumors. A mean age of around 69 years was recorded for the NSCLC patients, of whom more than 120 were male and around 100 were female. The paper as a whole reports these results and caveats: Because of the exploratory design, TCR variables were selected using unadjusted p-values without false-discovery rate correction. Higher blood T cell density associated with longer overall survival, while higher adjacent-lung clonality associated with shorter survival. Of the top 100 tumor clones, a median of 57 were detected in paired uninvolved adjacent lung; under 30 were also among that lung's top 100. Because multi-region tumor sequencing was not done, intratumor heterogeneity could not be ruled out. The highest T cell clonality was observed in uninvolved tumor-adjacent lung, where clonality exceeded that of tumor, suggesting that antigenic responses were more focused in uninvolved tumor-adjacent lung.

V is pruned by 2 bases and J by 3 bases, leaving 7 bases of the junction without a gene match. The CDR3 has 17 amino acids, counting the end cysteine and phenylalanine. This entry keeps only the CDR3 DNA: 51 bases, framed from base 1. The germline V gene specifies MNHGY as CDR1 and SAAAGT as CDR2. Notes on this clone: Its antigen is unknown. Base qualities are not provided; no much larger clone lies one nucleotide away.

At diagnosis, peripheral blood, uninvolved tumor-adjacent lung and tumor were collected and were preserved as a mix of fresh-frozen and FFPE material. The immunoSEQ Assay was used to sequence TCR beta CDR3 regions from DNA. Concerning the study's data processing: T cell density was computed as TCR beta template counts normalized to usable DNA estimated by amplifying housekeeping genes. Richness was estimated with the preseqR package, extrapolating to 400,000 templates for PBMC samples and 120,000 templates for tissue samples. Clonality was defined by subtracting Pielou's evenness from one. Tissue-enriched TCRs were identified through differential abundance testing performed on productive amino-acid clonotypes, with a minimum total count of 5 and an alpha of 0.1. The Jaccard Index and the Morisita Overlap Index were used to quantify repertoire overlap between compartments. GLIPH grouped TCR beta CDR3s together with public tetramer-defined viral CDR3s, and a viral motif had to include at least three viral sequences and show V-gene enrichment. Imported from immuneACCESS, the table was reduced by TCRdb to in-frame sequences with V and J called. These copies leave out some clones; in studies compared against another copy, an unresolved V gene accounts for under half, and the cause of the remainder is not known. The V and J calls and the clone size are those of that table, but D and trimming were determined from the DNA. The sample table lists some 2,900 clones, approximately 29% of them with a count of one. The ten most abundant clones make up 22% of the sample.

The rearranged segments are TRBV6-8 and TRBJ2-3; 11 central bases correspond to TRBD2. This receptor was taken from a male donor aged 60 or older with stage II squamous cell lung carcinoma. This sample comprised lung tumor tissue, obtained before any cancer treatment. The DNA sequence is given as TGTGCCAGCAGTTACCCAACTAGCGGGAGAAGTACAGATACGCAGTATTTT. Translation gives CASSYPTSGRSTDTQYF.